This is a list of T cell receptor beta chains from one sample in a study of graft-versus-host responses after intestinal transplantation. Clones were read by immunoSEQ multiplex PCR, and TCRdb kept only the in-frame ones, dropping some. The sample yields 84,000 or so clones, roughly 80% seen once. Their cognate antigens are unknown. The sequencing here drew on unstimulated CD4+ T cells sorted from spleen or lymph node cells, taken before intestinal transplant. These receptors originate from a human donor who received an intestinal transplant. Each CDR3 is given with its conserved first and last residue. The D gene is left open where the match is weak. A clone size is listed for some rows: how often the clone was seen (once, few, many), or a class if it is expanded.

cdr3_aa: CASSYPRTVSPSGANVLTF
cdr3_nt: TGTGCCAGCAGCTACCCTAGGACAGTGTCACCCTCTGGGGCCAACGTCCTGACTTTT
j_call: TRBJ2-6
v_call: TRBV7-9
cdr3_length: 19
clone_size: NA
d_call: NA

cdr3_aa: CASSVRDRGDTQYF
cdr3_nt: TGTGCCAGCAGCGTCCGGGACAGGGGCGATACGCAGTACTTC
j_call: TRBJ2-7
v_call: TRBV9
cdr3_length: 14
clone_size: NA
d_call: TRBD1

cdr3_aa: CASSSQGAREKLFF
cdr3_nt: TGTGCCAGCAGTTCACAGGGGGCGCGCGAAAAACTGTTTTTT
j_call: TRBJ1-4
v_call: TRBV28
cdr3_length: 14
clone_size: NA
d_call: TRBD1

cdr3_aa: CASSEVFGTFYYGYTF
cdr3_nt: TGTGCCAGCAGTGAAGTATTTGGCACCTTTTACTATGGCTACACCTTC
j_call: TRBJ1-2
v_call: TRBV6-1
cdr3_length: 16
clone_size: NA
d_call: NA

cdr3_aa: CATAVGGRYEQYF
cdr3_nt: TGTGCCACCGCCGTCGGGGGGCGGTACGAGCAGTACTTC
j_call: TRBJ2-7
v_call: TRBV15
cdr3_length: 13
clone_size: NA
d_call: NA

cdr3_aa: CASSILSGDKNIQYF
cdr3_nt: TGTGCCAGTAGTATCCTTAGCGGGGATAAAAACATTCAGTACTTC
j_call: TRBJ2-4
v_call: TRBV19
cdr3_length: 15
clone_size: NA
d_call: TRBD2

cdr3_aa: CASSDRGMDTQYF
cdr3_nt: TGTGCCAGCAGTGACAGGGGGATGGATACGCAGTATTTT
j_call: TRBJ2-3
v_call: TRBV2
cdr3_length: 13
clone_size: NA
d_call: TRBD1

cdr3_aa: CASSFGNQRSGNTIYF
cdr3_nt: TGTGCCAGCAGCTTCGGTAATCAGCGAAGTGGAAACACCATATATTTT
j_call: TRBJ1-3
v_call: TRBV5-4
cdr3_length: 16
clone_size: NA
d_call: NA

cdr3_aa: CASSRGGTGATYEQYF
cdr3_nt: TGTGCCAGCAGCCGGGGTGGGACAGGGGCAACCTACGAGCAGTACTTC
j_call: TRBJ2-7
v_call: TRBV5-4
cdr3_length: 16
clone_size: once
d_call: TRBD1

cdr3_aa: CARSSLAGGAYNEQFF
cdr3_nt: TGTGCCAGAAGCTCCCTAGCGGGAGGCGCCTACAATGAGCAGTTCTTC
j_call: TRBJ2-1
v_call: TRBV5-3
cdr3_length: 16
clone_size: NA
d_call: TRBD2

cdr3_aa: CASRAGLVGGTQYF
cdr3_nt: TGTGCCAGCAGGGCCGGGCTCGTAGGAGGGACCCAGTACTTC
j_call: TRBJ2-5
v_call: TRBV28
cdr3_length: 14
clone_size: NA
d_call: NA

cdr3_aa: CASSTDISQETQYF
cdr3_nt: TGTGCCAGCAGCACGGACATCTCCCAAGAGACCCAGTACTTC
j_call: TRBJ2-5
v_call: TRBV7-2
cdr3_length: 14
clone_size: NA
d_call: NA

cdr3_aa: CASSLDASSGNTIYF
cdr3_nt: TGCGCCAGCAGCTTGGACGCCAGCTCTGGAAACACCATATATTTT
j_call: TRBJ1-3
v_call: TRBV5-1
cdr3_length: 15
clone_size: NA
d_call: NA

cdr3_aa: CASSLRWDSSSYEQYF
cdr3_nt: TGTGCCAGCAGCCTGCGTTGGGACAGCAGCTCCTACGAGCAGTACTTC
j_call: TRBJ2-7
v_call: TRBV11-1
cdr3_length: 16
clone_size: NA
d_call: TRBD1